The present entry profiles one T cell receptor beta chain with its context. There are many counts of this clonotype. Its antigen is unknown. Base qualities were left out, and no much larger clone turns up one base away. The library was made by 5' RACE. The second PCR ran for about 6 to 12 cycles and used a J-beta primer mix along with a sample-barcoded 5' primer. A template-switch 5' adaptor carrying 12 random nucleotides introduced a unique molecular identifier onto each TCR beta cDNA molecule. At least 2.5 million CDR3-containing paired-end reads were obtained from each sample. The Mint cDNA synthesis kit, primed by a TRBC-specific oligonucleotide, was used to synthesize first-strand cDNA from all RNA. All cDNA was treated with uracil-DNA glycosylase and then went through a first 18-cycle PCR with the universal primers M1SS and BC2_uni_R. The study's own analysis went as follows. Each sample was normalized by randomly selecting 1 million high-quality reads, each carrying a distinct molecular identifier. Reads sharing molecular identifiers were discarded rather than binned into consensus sequences. MiTCR, with a Q25 quality threshold and the strictest error-elimination algorithm, was used for CDR3 identification, clonotype clustering and error correction. A nonparametric unseen species model with Euler transformation was used to estimate a lower bound on total TCR beta diversity. TCRdb's own reprocessing of the public reads used fastp at Q25 and MiXCR and kept productive beta chains. Every entry covers one CDR3 protein and lists the most common genes and DNA from its rows. The V and J calls, along with clone size, are taken from TCRdb and not from the paper's own processing. The sample yields over 1,500,000 distinct CDR3 sequences; approximately 39% were counted once. The leading ten clones occupy about 23% of the sample.

The donors were 40 or so Caucasian individuals from Russia, aged 6 to 90 years, who were systemically healthy. Each donor gave roughly 9.5 milliliters of peripheral blood, collected into EDTA-treated Vacutainer tubes. PBMCs were isolated by Ficoll-Paque density-gradient centrifugation, with at least 6 million obtained per sample. Total RNA was extracted from PBMCs with Trizol reagent, with at least 5.5 micrograms obtained per sample. For every donor, flow cytometry on a PBMC aliquot measured the percentage of naive CD45RAhigh/CD27high T cells. The data were obtained in a study of blood T cells in healthy people across ages (dated by TCRdb to the mid-2010s). With regard to the full study: Template switching captured roughly one uniquely barcoded TCR beta cDNA molecule per two T cells in model experiments. Donors were grouped into four age groups: young (average approximately 16 years), middle-aged (around 39), aged (roughly 67) and long-lived (approximately 81). To track age-related changes in TCR beta repertoire diversity, the study relied on deep sequencing normalized with unique cDNA molecular identifiers. Using the same blood draw, the study looked at two additional independent replicas of 1 million unique cDNA reads for two donors, one aged 18 to 30 and the other aged 80 or older. To avoid experimental bias, donors of different ages were distributed randomly across sequencing lanes.

Trimming takes 4 bases off V and 6 bases off J; junction bases not matched to a gene: 5. Sequences SEHNR (CDR1) and FQNEAQ (CDR2) are obtained from the germline V gene (reference sequence). Counted from cysteine to phenylalanine, this CDR3 has 15 amino acids. Only the CDR3 part of the read is kept: 45 bases, read in frame from the first base. On the study overall, not on this receptor specifically: Because donor CMV infection status was unknown, age-related changes in expanded clonotypes were potentially confounded. The percentage of naive T cells measured by flow cytometry correlated strongly with observed TCR beta diversity. Compared with the aged group, the long-lived group had more naive CD4+ T cells, fewer expanded clones and increased TCR diversity, a pattern suggesting age selection. Estimates of total diversity based on one million sequenced T cells were considered lower bounds and underestimates. Conclusive comparison of naive and antigen-experienced compartments was prevented by the profiling of bulk unsorted PBMCs. As age increased, observed TCR beta diversity per million T cells dropped in a roughly linear way, and a significant reduction was already evident by age 40.

Sequencing was done on a sample of blood. This clonotype was obtained from a human donor in good health. The rearranged chain carries TRBV7-9 and TRBJ1-6; 8 middle bases align to TRBD1. The sequenced DNA is TGTGCCAGCAGCTCCGGGACAGGTGTTAATTCACCCCTCCACTTT. Translated, it reads CASSSGTGVNSPLHF.